The TCR beta chain described here comes from a study of Graves' ophthalmopathy and Graves' hyperthyroidism. The study's findings and limits: A model of 13 signatures distinguished ophthalmopathy from stable hyperthyroidism at less than 90% sensitivity and 81.08% specificity.

This clonotype was recorded many times. Its antigen is not identified. Germline CDR1 MNHNS, CDR2 SASEGT. V was clipped by 11 bases and J by 3 bases; unmatched bases: 5. This CDR3 is built from 13 residues. Amplifying from RNA transcripts, the study obtained TCR beta CDR3 regions. RT-PCR was first run with HTBI primers, then multiplex PCR in a second round. Using its own MiXCR run on the multiplex PCR reads, TCRdb lists one record per CDR3 protein. The repertoire has fewer than 650,000 distinct CDR3 sequences, 20% to 25% of them found once; the top ten carry roughly 6.9%. This TCR derives from a young woman with stable Graves' hyperthyroidism. Some clones in this sample may be carry-over from other donors' samples. Sequencing input: peripheral blood. The rearrangement links TRBV6-1 to TRBJ1-5; the match to TRBD1 covers 9 bases. The CDR3 reads CAGGQGLNQPQHF. The CDR3, as DNA: TGTGCCGGGGGACAGGGTCTCAATCAGCCCCAGCATTTT.